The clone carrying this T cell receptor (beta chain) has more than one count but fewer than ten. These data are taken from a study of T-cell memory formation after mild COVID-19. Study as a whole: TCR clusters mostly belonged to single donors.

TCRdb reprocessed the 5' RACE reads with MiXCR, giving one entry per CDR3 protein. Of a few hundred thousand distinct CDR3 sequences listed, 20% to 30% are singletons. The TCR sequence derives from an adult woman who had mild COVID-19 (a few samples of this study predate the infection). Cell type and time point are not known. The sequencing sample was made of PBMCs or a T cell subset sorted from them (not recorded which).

The CDR3 DNA sequence: TGTGCCATCAGTGAGTCGACTTCGCAGAACTATGGCTACACCTTC. Translated, it gives CAISESTSQNYGYTF. The rearrangement uses TRBV10-3 and TRBJ1-2, with D hard to call. The germline V and J ends were trimmed by 0 bases and 2 bases, with 10 bases remaining between them. Germline lookup yields CDR1 ENHRY and CDR2 SYGVKD. This CDR3 comprises 15 residues.